These T cell receptor beta chains were read from a single sample in a study of cytomegalovirus exposure and HLA in healthy donors. The table came from immunoSEQ multiplex PCR; TCRdb's copy has only in-frame clones and leaves some out. The repertoire holds 100,000 to 150,000 clones, with around four fifths as singletons. The sequencing sample was made of PBMCs. These receptor sequences come from a man aged 18 to 29 in good health and CMV-seropositive. Both conserved end residues are part of each CDR3. A D gene is named only where the DNA matches it firmly. The listing skips clone size in some rows; elsewhere it reads once, few, many or a size class.

.	TRBV13	.	13	TRBJ2-7	CASSRYGPYEQYF	TGTGCCAGCAGCCGTTATGGCCCCTACGAGCAGTACTTC
.	TRBV19	TRBD1	14	TRBJ2-7	CASSIARTGYEQYF	TGTGCCAGTAGTATAGCCAGGACAGGCTACGAGCAGTACTTC
.	TRBV7-7	.	14	TRBJ2-5	CASSLRSSQETQYF	TGTGCCAGCAGCTTACGGTCATCCCAAGAGACCCAGTACTTC
once	TRBV15	.	16	TRBJ2-7	CATSSYLAELTYEQYF	TGTGCCACCAGCAGTTATTTGGCGGAACTTACCTACGAGCAGTACTTC
.	TRBV27	TRBD1	14	TRBJ2-1	CASSPGGAGGEQFF	TGTGCCAGCAGTCCAGGGGGCGCCGGGGGTGAGCAGTTCTTC
few	TRBV5-1	.	14	TRBJ1-1	CATNGGGMNTEAFF	TGCGCCACCAATGGGGGAGGGATGAACACTGAAGCTTTCTTT
.	TRBV7-2	.	12	TRBJ2-5	CASSLGAADTDF	TGTGCCAGCAGCTTGGGGGCGGCGGATACAGACTTC
.	TRBV27	TRBD1	12	TRBJ2-1	CAAEGQGHEQFF	TGTGCCGCCGAAGGACAGGGTCATGAGCAGTTCTTC
.	TRBV29-1	.	13	TRBJ1-1	CSVGPAGNTEAFF	TGCAGCGTTGGTCCCGCAGGGAACACTGAAGCTTTCTTT
.	TRBV2	TRBD1	14	TRBJ1-1	CASSRTGGNTEAFF	TGTGCCAGCAGCCGGACAGGGGGGAACACTGAAGCTTTCTTT
.	TRBV7-8	.	14	TRBJ2-7	CASSFGTQTYEQYF	TGTGCCAGCAGCTTTGGGACACAGACCTACGAGCAGTACTTC
.	TRBV2	TRBD2	19	TRBJ2-1	CASKDSWASGGATYNEQFF	TGTGCCAGCAAAGACTCCTGGGCTAGCGGGGGGGCCACCTACAATGAGCAGTTCTTC
.	TRBV7-9	.	17	TRBJ1-2	CASSSLKGGVTNYGYTF	TGTGCCAGCAGCTCGCTCAAGGGGGGGGTAACTAACTATGGCTACACCTTC
.	TRBV12-5	.	21	TRBJ2-1	CASGLEHPQGPSPINYNEQFF	TGTGCTAGTGGTTTGGAGCACCCTCAGGGGCCTTCTCCTATTAACTACAATGAGCAGTTCTTC
.	TRBV18	TRBD2	19	TRBJ2-1	CASSPRTSGGLISYNEQFF	TGTGCCAGCTCACCAAGGACTAGCGGGGGGCTTATCTCCTACAATGAGCAGTTCTTC
.	TRBV4-1	.	16	TRBJ1-5	CASSQDHKGANQPQHF	TGCGCCAGCAGCCAGGACCACAAAGGGGCCAATCAGCCCCAGCATTTT
.	TRBV7-9	.	16	TRBJ1-2	CASSLAGGGADHGYTF	TGTGCCAGCAGCTTAGCTGGGGGGGGTGCCGACCATGGCTACACCTTC
once	TRBV27	.	13	TRBJ2-7	CASRVHSSCEQYF	TGTGCCAGCAGGGTACACAGCTCCTGCGAGCAGTACTTC
once	TRBV19	.	16	TRBJ1-2	CASSPTWAASNYGYTF	TGTGCCAGTAGTCCTACATGGGCAGCCAGCAACTATGGCTACACCTTC
.	TRBV10-3	.	13	TRBJ2-1	CAISYLLGNEQFF	TGTGCCATCAGTTACTTGCTCGGGAATGAGCAGTTCTTC